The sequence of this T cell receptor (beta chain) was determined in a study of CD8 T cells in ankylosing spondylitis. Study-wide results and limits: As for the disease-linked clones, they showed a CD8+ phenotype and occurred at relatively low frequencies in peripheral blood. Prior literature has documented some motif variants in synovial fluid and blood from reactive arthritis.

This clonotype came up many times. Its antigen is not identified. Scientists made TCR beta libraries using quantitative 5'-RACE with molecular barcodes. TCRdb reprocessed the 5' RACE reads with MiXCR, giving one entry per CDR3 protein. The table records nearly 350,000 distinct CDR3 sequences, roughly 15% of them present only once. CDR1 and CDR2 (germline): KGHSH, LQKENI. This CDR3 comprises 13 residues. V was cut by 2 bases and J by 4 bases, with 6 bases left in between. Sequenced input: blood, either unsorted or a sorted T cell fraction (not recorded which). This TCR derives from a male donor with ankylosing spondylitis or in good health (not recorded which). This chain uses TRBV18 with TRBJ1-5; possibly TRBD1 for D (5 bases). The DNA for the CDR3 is TGTGCCAGCTCACCAGACAGAAATCAGCCCCAGCATTTT. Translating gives CASSPDRNQPQHF. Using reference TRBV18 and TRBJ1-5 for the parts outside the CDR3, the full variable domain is NAGVMQNPRHLVRRRGQEARLRCSPMKGHSHVYWYRQLPEEGLKFMVYLQKENIIDESGMPKERFSAEFPKEGPSILRIQQVVRGDSAAYFCASSPDRNQPQHFGDGTRLSIL.